This T cell receptor beta chain originates from a study of T cells after yellow fever vaccination. This CDR3 is 14 amino acids long. Germline V gene lookup returns CDR1 LNHDA and CDR2 SQIVND (reference sequence). V lost 4 bases, J lost 0 bases, and 8 bases lay in between. TCRdb reanalysed the 5' RACE reads using MiXCR and keeps one entry per CDR3 protein. The sample contains about 510,000 distinct CDR3 sequences, less than 25% of which appear only once. The chain recombines TRBV19 with TRBJ2-3; D gene ambiguous. The material was PBMCs, obtained 21 days after the first yellow fever vaccination. The TCR originated in a man aged 18 to 29 who received the YFV17D yellow fever vaccine. The CDR3 reads CASSRHASTDTQYF. The CDR3 nucleotides read TGTGCCAGTAGTAGACACGCTAGCACAGATACGCAGTATTTT. The complete variable domain, with remaining parts taken from reference TRBV19 and TRBJ2-3, reads DGGITQSPKYLFRKEGQNVTLSCEQNLNHDAMYWYRQDPGQGLRLIYYSQIVNDFQKGDIAEGYSVSREKKESFPLTVTSAQKNPTAFYLCASSRHASTDTQYFGPGTRLTVL.